The 32 T cell receptor beta chains listed next were all sequenced from one sample in a study of T cell changes during pregnancy in multiple sclerosis. Assay used: immunoSEQ multiplex PCR; TCRdb lists only in-frame clones, some missing. The sample shows fewer than 130,000 clones, approximately 90% of them seen only once. The sample here was peripheral blood, taken after pregnancy. The origin of the receptors is a female donor with multiple sclerosis, enrolled in a pregnancy study.

The chain recombines TRBV9 with TRBJ1-3; unclear D gene. V was clipped by 6 bases and J by 2 bases, with 9 bases between them. Germline V gene data show CDR1 as SGDLS and CDR2 as YYNGEE. CDR3 length: 13 residues. CDR3 coding DNA: TGTGCCAGCACCTCTACCCCTGGAAACACCATATATTTT. Residues: CASTSTPGNTIYF. Full variable domain (missing parts from reference TRBV9 and TRBJ1-3): DSGVTQTPKHLITATGQRVTLRCSPRSGDLSVYWYQQSLDQGLQFLIQYYNGEERAKGNILERFSAQQFPDLHSELNLSSLELGDSALYFCASTSTPGNTIYFGEGSWLTVV.

V gene TRBV5-8 combines with J gene TRBJ2-3, with 11 positions matching TRBD1. Germline values: CDR1 SGHTS, CDR2 YDEGEE. With V trimmed by 4 bases and J by 4 bases, 5 bases remained unmatched. The CDR3 is 15 amino acids. The CDR3 protein is CASSLGQGASDTQYF. CDR3 sequence (DNA): TGTGCCAGCAGCCTCGGACAGGGGGCATCAGATACGCAGTATTTT.

This chain uses TRBV13 with TRBJ2-7; TRBD1 might be the D (6 bases). Trimming pared 0 bases from V and 5 bases from J, leaving 14 bases between. Germline-derived CDR1 and CDR2 are PRHDT and FYEKMQ (reference sequence). This CDR3 has 15 amino acids. In DNA, the CDR3 is TGTGCCAGCAGCTTAGGATTGACAGGTTTCAACGAGCAGTACTTC. Its protein is CASSLGLTGFNEQYF. The whole variable domain, remainder taken from reference TRBV13 and TRBJ2-7, is AAGVIQSPRHLIKEKRETATLKCYPIPRHDTVYWYQQGPGQDPQFLISFYEKMQSDKGSIPDRFSAQQFSDYHSELNMSSLELGDSALYFCASSLGLTGFNEQYFGPGTRLTVT.

The V and J genes are TRBV25-1 and TRBJ1-5; the match to TRBD1 covers 9 bases. The germline V gene has CDR1 MGHDK and CDR2 SYGVNS. With V trimmed by 5 bases and J by 0 bases, 8 bases remained unmatched. This CDR3 is 17 amino acids long. The CDR3 nucleotides are TGTGCCAGCAGTCCGGGAGGACAGGGGATTAGCAATCAGCCCCAGCATTTT. As protein: CASSPGGQGISNQPQHF.

The V gene is TRBV5-1, the J gene TRBJ2-1, with TRBD2 matching over 7 bases. The CDR3 contains 10 residues. The V gene end was trimmed by 4 bases and the J gene end by 15 bases; junction bases not matched to a gene: 4. Germline CDR1 SGHRS, CDR2 YFSETQ. The CDR3 sequence is CASSLRGGFF. Here the CDR3 DNA reads TGCGCCAGCAGCCTTCGCGGGGGGTTCTTC.

The rearrangement uses TRBV7-9 and TRBJ1-1; no firm D call. CDR3 length: 14 residues. V was clipped by 8 bases and J by 4 bases, with 17 bases between them. The germline V gene has CDR1 SEHNR and CDR2 FQNEAQ (reference sequence). CDR3 nucleotides: TGTGCCAGCCATCGGGCGGGAAGGAGCACTGAAGCTTTCTTT. Translated, it gives CASHRAGRSTEAFF. Full variable domain (remainder filled in from reference TRBV7-9 and TRBJ1-1): DTGVSQNPRHKITKRGQNVTFRCDPISEHNRLYWYRQTLGQGPEFLTYFQNEAQLEKSRLLSDRFSAERPKGSFSTLEIQRTEQGDSAMYLCASHRAGRSTEAFFGQGTRLTVV.

The J gene is TRBJ2-4, the V gene TRBV6-6; 11 bases line up with TRBD2. This CDR3 has 13 amino acids. V was clipped by 6 bases and J by 16 bases; unmatched bases: 11. Germline CDR1 MNHNY, CDR2 SVGAGI (reference sequence). DNA of the CDR3: TGTGCCAGCAGCCTCCTAGCGGGGGGCCAACCATACTTC. Translation gives CASSLLAGGQPYF.

This clone was counted a single time. This chain connects TRBV13 to TRBJ2-3, with no clear D. With 1 base removed from V and 6 bases from J, the gap between germline ends came to 2 bases. The CDR3 covers 11 residues. Germline V lookup: CDR1 PRHDT, CDR2 FYEKMQ (reference sequence). The CDR3 protein is CASSLADTQYF. DNA of the CDR3: TGTGCCAGCAGCTTAGCTGATACGCAGTATTTT.

V gene TRBV6-4 combines with J gene TRBJ2-1, with 8 bases identical to TRBD2. From germline, CDR1 is MRHNA and CDR2 SNTAGT. The junction had 5 bases not matched to a gene; V was cut back by 5 bases and J by 2 bases. CDR3 length: 15 residues. CDR3 in amino acids: CASSQPGLAYNEQFF. The CDR3 bases are TGTGCCAGCAGTCAACCGGGACTAGCCTACAATGAGCAGTTCTTC.

The table lists this clone with a count of one. The chain recombines TRBV5-4 with TRBJ1-5; TRBD1 might be the D (6 bases). Deletions cut 3 bases from V and 0 bases from J, with 16 bases between. Germline V CDR1 and CDR2: SGHNT, YYREEE (reference sequence). CDR3 length equals 17 residues. CDR3 coding DNA: TGTGCCAGCAGCTATTATGGGACACCCGATAGCAATCAGCCCCAGCATTTT. It is translated as CASSYYGTPDSNQPQHF.

This clone was seen once. The rearrangement links TRBV18 to TRBJ1-3; 7 nucleotides agree with TRBD1. In germline, CDR1 is KGHSH, CDR2 LQKENI. The J segment lost 2 bases and the V segment lost 3 bases, leaving 7 bases of the junction unmatched. The CDR3 is 16 amino acids. CDR3 in DNA: TGTGCCAGCTCACCTAAGGGGGCCGCTGCTGGAAACACCATATATTTT. Its translation is CASSPKGAAAGNTIYF.

J is TRBJ1-1 and V is TRBV7-6, with TRBD1 matching over 7 bases. The V segment lost 1 base and the J segment 3 bases; nucleotides outside the gene matches: 14. Germline V gene data show CDR1 as SGHVS and CDR2 as FNYEAQ. The CDR3 is 18 amino acids. The CDR3 nucleotides are TGTGCCAGCAGCTTAGGGACAGGCTTCGAGGAGGCGGACACTGAAGCTTTCTTT. Its protein is CASSLGTGFEEADTEAFF.

The rearrangement uses TRBV30 and TRBJ2-3; 8 bases line up with TRBD2. Germline V gives CDR1 GTSNPN, CDR2 SVGIG (reference sequence). Trimming removed 1 base from V and 0 bases from J; junction bases left unmatched: 9. This CDR3 spans 17 amino acids. Here the CDR3 DNA reads TGTGCCTGGAGTGACGGGGGGGCAGTCATCAGCACAGATACGCAGTATTTT. The encoded protein is CAWSDGGAVISTDTQYF. The full variable domain, rest sourced from reference TRBV30 and TRBJ2-3, is SQTIHQWPATLVQPVGSPLSLECTVEGTSNPNLYWYRQAAGRGLQLLFYSVGIGQISSEVPQNLSASRPQDRQFILSSKKLLLSDSGFYLCAWSDGGAVISTDTQYFGPGTRLTVL.

The chain links TRBV4-2 to TRBJ1-2; D gene unclear. Germline CDR1 and CDR2: LGHNA and YNFKEQ. The CDR3 has 13 amino acids. V shed 1 base and J shed 8 bases, with 11 bases lying between them. This chain's CDR3 is CASSQVSGEGYTF. The CDR3 DNA reads TGTGCCAGCAGCCAAGTATCCGGAGAGGGCTACACCTTC.

The rearrangement links TRBV2 to TRBJ1-1, with 7 positions matching TRBD1. The V segment lost 4 bases and the J segment 0 bases; nucleotides outside the gene matches: 5. Germline CDR1 and CDR2: SNHLY and FYNNEI. This CDR3 is 15 amino acids long. CDR3 protein: CASSGDSFLNTEAFF. Written as DNA, the CDR3 is TGTGCCAGCAGTGGGGACAGTTTTTTGAACACTGAAGCTTTCTTT.

The chain combines TRBV6-6 with TRBJ2-7; 9 bases agree with TRBD1. Germline CDR1 is MNHNY and CDR2 is SVGAGI (reference sequence). This CDR3 contains 15 residues. V was pared by 0 bases and J by 0 bases, with 0 bases of the junction left unmatched. CDR3 loop: CASSYSTGGSYEQYF. The CDR3 nucleotides are TGTGCCAGCAGTTACTCGACAGGGGGCTCCTACGAGCAGTACTTC.

This clone was found a few times. DNA of the CDR3: TGTGCCAGCAGTACAAACCGGGACAGGGTGGATGGCTACACCTTC. It translates to CASSTNRDRVDGYTF. This chain joins TRBV6-5 and TRBJ1-2; 9 bases are a match to TRBD1. The V segment lost 5 bases and the J segment 6 bases; nucleotides outside the gene matches: 10. This CDR3 is 15 amino acids long. Germline values: CDR1 MNHEY, CDR2 SVGAGI.

V usage is TRBV9 and J usage is TRBJ1-2; 12 bases are a match to TRBD1. Per germline, CDR1 SGDLS and CDR2 YYNGEE. The CDR3 is 16 amino acids. The junction had 7 bases not matched to a gene; V was cut back by 0 bases and J by 7 bases. CDR3 DNA: TGTGCCAGCAGCGTAGCGTCGGGACAGGGGGCAGGTGGCTACACCTTC. This encodes CASSVASGQGAGGYTF.

This chain joins TRBV7-9 and TRBJ1-2; 10 nucleotides align to TRBD1. Germline values: CDR1 SEHNR, CDR2 FQNEAQ (reference sequence). The V segment lost 4 bases and the J segment 8 bases; nucleotides outside the gene matches: 10. The CDR3 contains 15 residues. The CDR3 here is CASSSMTGGKGGYTF. The CDR3 bases are TGTGCCAGCAGCTCGATGACAGGGGGCAAGGGAGGCTACACCTTC.

Here the CDR3 reads CASSFLGTGGEQYF. DNA of the CDR3: TGTGCCAGCAGCTTCCTCGGGACAGGAGGCGAGCAGTACTTC. This chain uses TRBV5-6 with TRBJ2-7; 8 nucleotides line up with TRBD1. The V gene end was trimmed by 2 bases and the J gene end by 6 bases; junction bases not matched to a gene: 7. The germline gives CDR1 SGHDT, CDR2 YYEEEE. This CDR3 is 14 amino acids long.

The chain carries TRBV7-6 and TRBJ1-1, with unresolved D. V was cut by 5 bases and J by 5 bases, with 12 bases left in between. Germline V lookup: CDR1 SGHVS, CDR2 FNYEAQ. CDR3 size: 13 residues. As DNA, the CDR3 is TGTGCCAGCAGCCCTCTGTTAGAAACTGAAGCTTTCTTT. Translated: CASSPLLETEAFF.

This chain uses TRBV9 with TRBJ2-3; D call uncertain. Trimming removed 3 bases from V and 3 bases from J, with 14 bases in between. Germline values: CDR1 SGDLS, CDR2 YYNGEE. The CDR3 is 15 residues long. The CDR3 loop reads CASSGLAVLTDTQYF. The DNA for the CDR3 is TGTGCCAGCAGCGGTTTAGCAGTTTTAACAGATACGCAGTATTTT.

V is TRBV7-6 and J is TRBJ2-1, with TRBD1 identical over 7 bases. CDR1 SGHVS and CDR2 FNYEAQ come from the germline V gene. Germline trimming cut 5 bases from V and 9 bases from J; bases unmatched to any gene: 16. This CDR3 region has 16 residues. The CDR3 spells CASSTILTGTASEQFF. The CDR3 nucleotides read TGTGCCAGCAGCACGATCCTCACCGGGACAGCCAGTGAGCAGTTCTTC.

This clone was counted only a few times. CDR3: CAWRTGTGVDNSPLHF. The CDR3 nucleotides are TGTGCCTGGAGGACCGGGACAGGGGTAGATAATTCACCCCTCCACTTT. The chain joins TRBV30 to TRBJ1-6; 10 bases fit TRBD1. V lost 3 bases to trimming and J lost 5 bases; unmatched junction nucleotides: 7. This CDR3 comprises 16 residues. CDR1 and CDR2 (germline): GTSNPN, SVGIG (reference sequence).

The gene calls are TRBV7-9 and TRBJ1-1, with D hard to call. Germline lookup yields CDR1 SEHNR and CDR2 FQNEAQ (reference sequence). This CDR3 contains 12 residues. The V end lost 2 bases, the J end lost 6 bases, and 7 bases lay between the germline ends. The CDR3 nucleotides read TGTGCCAGCAGCTTATCCGTCGCTGAAGCTTTCTTT. Translation: CASSLSVAEAFF.

J is TRBJ1-1 and V is TRBV5-5, with a weak D call TRBD1 (5 bases). This CDR3 comprises 15 residues. V dropped 4 bases and J dropped 3 bases, with 16 bases sitting between them. CDR1 is SGHKS and CDR2 is YYEKEE in the germline V gene (reference sequence). The CDR3 region is CASSVDLGGHTEAFF. The CDR3 DNA follows: TGTGCCAGCAGCGTTGACTTGGGGGGACACACTGAAGCTTTCTTT.

The rearrangement joins TRBV19 to TRBJ1-5; possible D gene TRBD1, 5 bases. This CDR3 has 14 amino acids. Deletions cut 4 bases from V and 4 bases from J, with 11 bases between. The germline gives CDR1 LNHDA, CDR2 SQIVND (reference sequence). In DNA, the CDR3 is TGTGCCAGTAGTAGGGTCGGGGGGAATCAGCCCCAGCATTTT. This gives the protein CASSRVGGNQPQHF. The entire variable domain, with the rest obtained from reference TRBV19 and TRBJ1-5, is as follows: DGGITQSPKYLFRKEGQNVTLSCEQNLNHDAMYWYRQDPGQGLRLIYYSQIVNDFQKGDIAEGYSVSREKKESFPLTVTSAQKNPTAFYLCASSRVGGNQPQHFGDGTRLSIL.

The chain has TRBV9 and TRBJ1-2; D is undetermined. CDR1 and CDR2 from the germline V gene are SGDLS and YYNGEE. Trimming shortened V by 6 bases and J by 4 bases, and 13 bases separated the two germline ends. CDR3 length equals 13 residues. CDR3 loop: CASTSQDGYGYTF. CDR3 nucleotides: TGTGCCAGCACCTCACAAGATGGCTATGGCTACACCTTC.

The rearrangement links TRBV6-6 to TRBJ1-4; the D is unclear. This CDR3 is 13 amino acids long. V lost 6 bases and J lost 7, with 12 bases in between. Germline V gene sequence: CDR1 MNHNY, CDR2 SVGAGI (reference sequence). The CDR3 coding sequence is TGTGCCAGCAGCAGGTGGAAGTCTGAAAAACTGTTTTTT. This sequence encodes CASSRWKSEKLFF.

The genes are TRBV4-2 and TRBJ2-1; 12 bases match TRBD2. This CDR3 has 15 residues. In germline, CDR1 is LGHNA, CDR2 YNFKEQ. J was trimmed by 10 bases and V by 0 bases; bases with no gene match: 4. The CDR3 is CASSQETSGGSEQFF. The CDR3 region has the DNA TGTGCCAGCAGCCAAGAGACTAGCGGGGGAAGCGAGCAGTTCTTC.

The chain combines TRBV18 with TRBJ2-3; 14 bases line up with TRBD2. Germline lookup yields CDR1 KGHSH and CDR2 LQKENI. The CDR3 length is 17 residues. Trimming at V came to 2 bases and at J to 7 bases, leaving 8 bases not matched to a gene. CDR3 amino acids: CASSPGTSGSLTYTQYF. The CDR3, as DNA: TGTGCCAGCTCACCAGGGACTAGCGGGAGTCTCACCTATACGCAGTATTTT.

The J gene is TRBJ2-3, the V gene TRBV18; 9 bases match TRBD2. CDR3 length equals 17 residues. Germline V gene lookup returns CDR1 KGHSH and CDR2 LQKENI. Trimming at V came to 3 bases and at J to 5 bases, leaving 12 bases not matched to a gene. The CDR3 region is CASSPLGSGGFIDTQYF. The DNA of the CDR3 is TGTGCCAGCTCACCTCTGGGTAGCGGGGGCTTCATAGATACGCAGTATTTT.